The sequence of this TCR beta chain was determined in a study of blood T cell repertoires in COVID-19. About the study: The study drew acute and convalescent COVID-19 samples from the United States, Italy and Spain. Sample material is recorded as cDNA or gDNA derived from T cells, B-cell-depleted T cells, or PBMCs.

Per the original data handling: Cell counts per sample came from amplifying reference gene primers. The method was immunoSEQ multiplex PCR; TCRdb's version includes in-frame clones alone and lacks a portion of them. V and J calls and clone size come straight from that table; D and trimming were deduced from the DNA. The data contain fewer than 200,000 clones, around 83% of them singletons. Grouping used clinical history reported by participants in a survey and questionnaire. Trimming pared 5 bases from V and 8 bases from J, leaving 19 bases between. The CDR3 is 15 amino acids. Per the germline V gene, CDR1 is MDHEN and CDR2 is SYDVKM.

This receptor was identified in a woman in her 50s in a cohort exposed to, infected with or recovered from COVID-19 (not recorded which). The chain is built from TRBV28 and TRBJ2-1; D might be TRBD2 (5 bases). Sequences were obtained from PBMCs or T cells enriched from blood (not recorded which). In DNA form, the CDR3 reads TGTGCCAGCAGTCTGACCGGGATAAAAGCCCATGAGCAGTTCTTC. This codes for CASSLTGIKAHEQFF.